The clone carrying this TCR beta chain was seen repeatedly, ten times or more. These data belong to a study of spatial heterogeneity in lung cancer. The time point is: sample taken at primary tumor resection. The authors sequenced whole RNA from tumor, nontumor lung or frozen PBMC without sorting. The CDR3 totals 15 residues. V lost 5 bases, J lost 4 bases, and 6 bases stayed unmatched. Per the germline V gene, CDR1 is MNHEY and CDR2 is SMNVEV (reference sequence). TCRdb re-called the 5' RACE reads with MiXCR, one entry per CDR3 protein. The sample holds about 50,000 distinct CDR3 sequences, approximately 7.6% seen once.

This material consisted of PBMCs, taken at surgery. The J gene is TRBJ2-2, the V gene TRBV27; 8 bases fit TRBD2. This clonotype originated in a female donor with early-stage non-small cell lung cancer. The CDR3 bases are TGTGCCAGCAGTCACGGGGGGGGCGGCACCGGGGAGCTGTTTTTT. It specifies CASSHGGGGTGELFF.